This TCR beta chain stems from a study of T cells in Graves' hyperthyroidism and ophthalmopathy. Findings and limits, study-wide: Among clonotypes expanded in thyroid above 0.001, most were also found in blood.

RNA transcripts gave rise to amplified TCR beta CDR3 regions. First-round RT-PCR of the TCR CDR3 relied on the HTBI primer set. TCRdb re-called the multiplex PCR reads with MiXCR, one entry per CDR3 protein. The sample includes 490,000 or so distinct CDR3 sequences, roughly 22% of them seen just once. The germline gives CDR1 DFQATT, CDR2 SNEGSKA (reference sequence). The CDR3 consists of 16 residues. V shed 1 base and J 7 bases; nucleotides not matched to a gene: 10. This clonotype was counted a few times. What it binds is not known. The sequencing sample was made of blood. This chain connects TRBV20-1 to TRBJ2-1; TRBD2 agrees at 10 bases. The clonotype was recovered from a woman in her seventies with Graves' ophthalmopathy. Written as DNA, the CDR3 is TGCAGTGCTAGAGGGGGGGCTAGCGGGAGTAGGAATGAGCAGTTCTTC. It encodes CSARGGASGSRNEQFF.